This T cell receptor (beta chain) came from a study of blood T cells in healthy people across ages. The authors ran a second PCR of roughly 6 to 12 cycles using a sample-barcoded 5' primer and a J-beta primer mix. TCRdb itself ran the 5' RACE reads through MiXCR, one entry per CDR3 protein. The sample lists around 870,000 distinct CDR3 sequences, more than 25% seen once, with around 16% in the top ten. Findings and limits, study-wide: The percentage of naive T cells correlated strongly with TCR beta diversity. The authors considered diversity estimates from one million T cells to be underestimates. Nothing was known about donor CMV status, and this possibly confounded expanded clonotype changes.

V lost 1 base and J lost 7, with 5 bases in between. The CDR3 extends over 12 amino acids. Per germline, CDR1 LGHNA and CDR2 YSLEER. Every sample had a minimum of 6 million PBMCs isolated. This clonotype was counted ten times or more. The antigen remains unidentified. The source material was blood. The TCR sequence derives from a woman aged 80 or over in good health. V usage is TRBV4-3 and J usage is TRBJ2-1, with D uncertain. The CDR3, as DNA: TGCGCCAGCAGCCAAGGATGGAATGAGCAGTTCTTC. This encodes CASSQGWNEQFF.